The T cell receptor (beta chain) under discussion was sequenced for a study of blood T cell repertoires in COVID-19. Study overall: Material from acute and convalescent COVID-19 was sourced from the United States, Italy and Spain.

Repertoires were generated with immunoSEQ multiplex PCR, while TCRdb's copy carries only in-frame clones and drops some. The sample gives around 260,000 clones, 70% to 90% of which show up once; 0.85% to 0.9% is in the top ten. Patients of the Seattle cohort, enrolled during active infection, were followed longitudinally. The V end lost 3 bases, the J end lost 6 bases, and 14 bases lay between the germline ends. CDR1 and CDR2 from the germline V gene are GTSNPN and SVGIG (reference sequence). The CDR3 totals 13 residues. This clone has just one count. Sequenced sample: peripheral blood. The rearrangement links TRBV30 to TRBJ1-2, with D tentatively TRBD1 (6 bases). This TCR came from a human donor with COVID-19, enrolled during active disease. The donor label of this sample is uncertain. The CDR3 loop is CAWRGARQDGYTF. The CDR3 bases are TGTGCCTGGAGGGGGGCGCGACAGGATGGCTACACCTTC.